This TCR beta chain was captured by sequencing in a study of T cells expressing NK-cell markers. In the study overall: In sorted CD3+CD56+NKG2C+, CD3+CD56+NKG2C- and CD3+CD56-NKG2C+ T cells, TCR beta repertoires were obtained. Eight donors were sequenced, of whom seven were HCMV-seropositive, while the remaining one was HCMV-seronegative.

A word on this clonotype: No antigen is known for it.

General study results and limits: Five or six donors showed dominant NKG2C+ clonotypes comprising about 1.0-8% of their CD8+ T cells. The study did not resolve the HCMV specificity of expanded NKG2C+ T cell clones.

TCRdb reanalyzed the 5' RACE reads and collapses them to one entry per CDR3 protein, without DNA. In total, the table holds about 300,000 distinct CDR3 sequences. The CDR3 has 16 residues. Germline V gene data show CDR1 as SGHTA and CDR2 as FQGNSA. Sequenced: blood T cells: a sorted CD56 or NKG2C T cell subset, CD4+ or CD8+ T cells, or bulk PBMC T cells (not recorded which). The TCR comes from a woman aged 18 to 75 in good health. The chain has TRBV7-2 and TRBJ1-5; with no DNA, the TCRdb D assignment of TRBD1 cannot be verified. The CDR3 sequence: CASSRTGTAKNQPQHF.